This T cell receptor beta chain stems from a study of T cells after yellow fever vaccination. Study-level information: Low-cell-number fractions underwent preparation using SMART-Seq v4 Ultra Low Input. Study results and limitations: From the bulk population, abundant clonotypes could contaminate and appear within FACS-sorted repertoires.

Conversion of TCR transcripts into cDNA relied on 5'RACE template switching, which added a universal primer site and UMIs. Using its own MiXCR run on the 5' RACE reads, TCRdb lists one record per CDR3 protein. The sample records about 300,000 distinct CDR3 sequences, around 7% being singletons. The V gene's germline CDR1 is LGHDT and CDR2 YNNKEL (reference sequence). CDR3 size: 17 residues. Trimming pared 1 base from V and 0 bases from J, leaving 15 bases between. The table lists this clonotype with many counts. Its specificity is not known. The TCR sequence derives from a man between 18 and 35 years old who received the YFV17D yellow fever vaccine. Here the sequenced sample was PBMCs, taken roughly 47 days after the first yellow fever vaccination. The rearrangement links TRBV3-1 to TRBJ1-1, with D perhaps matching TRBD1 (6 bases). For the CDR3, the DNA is TGTGCCAGCAGCCAAGGCTCTCTCGCAGGGGTGAACACTGAAGCTTTCTTT. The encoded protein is CASSQGSLAGVNTEAFF.